This is a list of T cell receptor beta chains from one sample in a study of cytotoxic CD8 clonotypes in ibrutinib-treated CLL. Using immunoSEQ multiplex PCR, the repertoire was profiled, and TCRdb retains in-frame clones only, with some absent. The data contain approximately 100,000 clones, 70% to 85% of them seen just once; the ten biggest clones take up around 32%. Sequenced here: PBMCs, sampled after 12 months of ibrutinib treatment. These receptors were taken from a human donor with chronic lymphocytic leukemia. Both conserved end residues are trimmed from each CDR3.

v_call: TRBV7-7
cdr3_aa: ASSRTGVVSETQY

v_call: TRBV7-2
cdr3_aa: ASSLGTAGANVLT

v_call: TRBV19
cdr3_aa: ASSTTGVAGRTDTQY

v_call: TRBV5-5
cdr3_aa: ASSLVGGNQPQH

v_call: TRBV10-3
cdr3_aa: ATRTDSGNTIY

v_call: TRBV25-1
cdr3_aa: ASSSSSGVNTGELF

v_call: TRBV2
cdr3_aa: ASRQGTNTEAF

v_call: TRBV10-2
cdr3_aa: ASSEMSVTDTQY

v_call: TRBV30
cdr3_aa: AWSAGDRVAQETQY

v_call: TRBV7-7
cdr3_aa: ASSLAGGLYNEQF

v_call: TRBV5-5
cdr3_aa: ASSLGQGSTEAF

v_call: TRBV7-6
cdr3_aa: ASSLETGGPLYEQY

v_call: TRBV9
cdr3_aa: ASSVGSWDTEAF

v_call: TRBV6-1
cdr3_aa: ASSESVGGQETQY

v_call: TRBV4-2
cdr3_aa: ASSQDPLPTMNTEAF

v_call: TRBV6-5
cdr3_aa: ASSPQGAFYGYT

v_call: TRBV19
cdr3_aa: ASSPTQGWGPGRQY

v_call: TRBV2
cdr3_aa: ASSVTWGAPEAF

v_call: TRBV5-1
cdr3_aa: ASSPKTLGQGVNMNTEAF

v_call: TRBV28
cdr3_aa: ASSHRGHQPQH

v_call: TRBV7-9
cdr3_aa: ASSLGQGAYNEQF

v_call: TRBV28
cdr3_aa: ASSEQGARNTGELF

v_call: TRBV6-5
cdr3_aa: ASVGSSGSPLH

v_call: TRBV30
cdr3_aa: AWSMTGNYQPQH

v_call: TRBV18
cdr3_aa: ASSPDLGVSNQPQH

v_call: TRBV14
cdr3_aa: ASKGQGYGYT

v_call: TRBV6-1
cdr3_aa: ASSLTPFGSGELF